This section outlines one TCR beta chain sequence together with its context. Its antigen is still unknown. These data belong to a study of early T cells in non-severe SARS-CoV-2 infection. Study context: Sequencing of bulk RNA from unsorted whole blood was done, without chain pairing. Findings and caveats of the study: Reliance on VDJdb matching favored anti-spike CD8 responses; private and CD4 specificities were missed.

The CDR3 contains 15 residues. The trim removed 3 bases at V and 6 bases at J, leaving 5 bases unmatched. Separate cDNA molecules each had unique molecular identifiers attached to them. TCRdb processed the 5' RACE reads anew with MiXCR; each CDR3 protein has one entry. Among 15,000 to 20,000 distinct CDR3 sequences listed, about 5.5% were seen once. The source material was whole blood. This TCR was sampled from an adult who was a healthcare worker with PCR-confirmed SARS-CoV-2 infection or an uninfected control (not recorded which). The chain uses TRBV12-3 or TRBV12-4 and TRBJ2-1; TRBD2 aligns across 10 bases. CDR3 sequence reads: CASSFGLAEGNEQFF. The CDR3 DNA reads TGTGCCAGCAGTTTCGGACTAGCGGAAGGCAATGAGCAGTTCTTC.